This T cell receptor beta chain emerged from a study of monozygotic twins with inflammatory bowel disease. TCRdb re-called the 5' RACE reads, yielding one record per CDR3 amino acid sequence without DNA. The sample's table shows about 300,000 distinct CDR3 sequences. The CDR3 covers 15 residues. Germline CDR1 is SGHDT and CDR2 is YYEEEE. This sequence originates from a human donor with ulcerative colitis or Crohn's disease, or a healthy co-twin of an affected twin (not recorded which). J is TRBJ1-2 and V is TRBV5-6; TCRdb designates TRBD1, a call that cannot be tested without DNA. The sample taken for sequencing was blood. The CDR3 here is CASSLPPGQGSSYTF.